A selection of T cell receptor beta chains follows, all from one sample in a study of cytomegalovirus exposure and HLA in healthy donors. The repertoire was sequenced with immunoSEQ multiplex PCR; TCRdb's copy has only in-frame clones and lacks some. The sample holds about 130,000 clones, 75% to 85% seen once. The sequencing input was PBMCs. Receptors originate from a man aged 40-50 years in good health and CMV-seronegative. Both conserved end residues are part of each CDR3. Each record gives: J gene, CDR3 length, clone size, D gene, V gene, CDR3 DNA, CDR3 protein. The D gene is left open where the match is weak. Clone size is stated in some rows and not others, as once, few, many or a class when expanded.

TRBJ2-1 | 18 | once | TRBD2 | TRBV5-1 | TGCGCCAGCAGCTTAAGTACTAGCGGGAGGGACAGAGGAGATGAGCAGTTCTTC | CASSLSTSGRDRGDEQFF
TRBJ1-1 | 15 | . | . | TRBV5-1 | TGCGCCAGCAGCCCAGGTGGCACGGCCAACACTGAAGCTTTCTTT | CASSPGGTANTEAFF
TRBJ1-2 | 18 | . | . | TRBV21-1 | TGTGCCAGCAGCAAAAAAGAGCAGGGAAGGAAGGTGGATCATGGCTACACCTTC | CASSKKEQGRKVDHGYTF
TRBJ2-5 | 17 | . | TRBD2 | TRBV9 | TGTGCCAGCAGCGTAGTGGGAGGGATGGGGGGACAAGAGACCCAGTACTTC | CASSVVGGMGGQETQYF
TRBJ2-7 | 17 | . | TRBD2 | TRBV6-1 | TGTGCCAGCAGTGGCCGGACTAGCGGGAGAGGGGCCTACGAGCAGTACTTC | CASSGRTSGRGAYEQYF
TRBJ2-3 | 16 | . | TRBD2 | TRBV7-9 | TGTGCCAGCAGCTTAGGACTAGCGGGAGAGTCAGATACGCAGTATTTT | CASSLGLAGESDTQYF
TRBJ2-3 | 14 | . | . | TRBV5-1 | TGCGCCAGCAGCTTGGGCGGAAGCACAGATACGCAGTATTTT | CASSLGGSTDTQYF
TRBJ1-3 | 14 | . | TRBD1 | TRBV7-2 | TGTGCCAGCAGTCTAGACAGGGCCAGGAACACCATATATTTT | CASSLDRARNTIYF
TRBJ2-5 | 14 | . | TRBD2 | TRBV15 | TGTGCCACCAGCACCGGACTAGCGAGAGAGACCCAGTACTTC | CATSTGLARETQYF
TRBJ1-5 | 17 | . | TRBD1 | TRBV27 | TGTGCCAGCAACACTCCCGGGACAGGGGGTGGCAATCAGCCCCAGCATTTT | CASNTPGTGGGNQPQHF
TRBJ1-2 | 15 | few | . | TRBV7-9 | TGTGCCAGCAGCTCCGGGACTCCGAGGGCCTATGGCTACACCTTC | CASSSGTPRAYGYTF
TRBJ2-6 | 16 | . | . | TRBV13 | TGTGCCAGCAGCGCAGGGGCAGGGCCTGGGGCCAACGTCCTGACTTTC | CASSAGAGPGANVLTF
TRBJ1-1 | 14 | once | . | TRBV2 | TGTGCCAGCAGTGTCGGACAGTTGAACACTGAAGCTTTCTTT | CASSVGQLNTEAFF
TRBJ2-1 | 16 | . | TRBD2 | TRBV7-3 | TGTGCCAGCAGCTTAGACGGGACTAGCGGGACCGATGAGCAGTTCTTC | CASSLDGTSGTDEQFF
TRBJ2-7 | 13 | . | . | TRBV7-9 | TGTGCCAGCAGCTTTAGTGCGGGCGACGAGCAGTACTTC | CASSFSAGDEQYF
TRBJ2-7 | 15 | . | . | TRBV27 | TGTGCCAGCAGTTCCCCCGGGACTGACTCCTACGAGCAGTACTTC | CASSSPGTDSYEQYF
TRBJ1-5 | 15 | few | TRBD1 | TRBV6-1 | TGTGCCAGCAGCGACAGGGTGGGAAACAATCAGCCCCAGCATTTT | CASSDRVGNNQPQHF
TRBJ2-3 | 16 | . | TRBD2 | TRBV19 | TGTGCCAGTAGTATAATACTAGCGGGGAACACAGATACGCAGTATTTT | CASSIILAGNTDTQYF
TRBJ1-1 | 16 | once | TRBD1 | TRBV2 | TGTGCCAGCAGGCCCGGGACAGGGGCCATGGGCGCTGAAGCTTTCTTT | CASRPGTGAMGAEAFF
TRBJ2-6 | 16 | . | . | TRBV6-4 | TGTGCCAGCGCTCCCGTTGGGGGGTCTGGGGCCAACGTCCTGACTTTC | CASAPVGGSGANVLTF
TRBJ2-7 | 15 | . | . | TRBV7-5 | TGTGTCAGAAGCTTAGTTTGTCTAGACGACTACGAGCAGTACTTC | CVRSLVCLDDYEQYF
TRBJ1-6 | 15 | . | TRBD1 | TRBV5-8 | TGTGCCAGCAGCATTCGGACAGGGGGAGTTTCACCCCTCCACTTT | CASSIRTGGVSPLHF
TRBJ2-3 | 16 | once | . | TRBV5-4 | TGTGCCAGCAGCCCTGTAGGTAGCGCCCGCACAGATACGCAGTATTTT | CASSPVGSARTDTQYF
TRBJ1-6 | 14 | few | . | TRBV28 | TGTGCCAGCAGTTTTCGTCAGGGTGATTCACCCCTCCACTTT | CASSFRQGDSPLHF
TRBJ2-3 | 14 | once | TRBD2 | TRBV2 | TGTGCCAGCAGTGAGGCTAGCGGGAGAGATACGCAGTATTTT | CASSEASGRDTQYF
TRBJ2-3 | 15 | few | TRBD1 | TRBV5-1 | TGCGCCAGCAGCTCGGGACAGGGGGCCACAGATACGCAGTATTTT | CASSSGQGATDTQYF
TRBJ1-5 | 14 | . | . | TRBV30 | TGTGCCTGGAGTGTACTAAGTGAGGGTCAGCCCCAGCATTTT | CAWSVLSEGQPQHF
TRBJ1-4 | 13 | . | TRBD1 | TRBV30 | TGTGCCTGGGCGACAGGGGGAAATGAAAAACTGTTTTTT | CAWATGGNEKLFF
TRBJ2-5 | 15 | . | . | TRBV10-1 | TGCGCCAGCAGTGAGTTCCTTGACAGCCAAGAGACCCAGTACTTC | CASSEFLDSQETQYF
TRBJ2-7 | 16 | . | TRBD1 | TRBV19 | TGTGCCAGTAGTAGTGACAGGGAGAGACTTGAGAGCGAGCAGTACTTC | CASSSDRERLESEQYF
TRBJ1-4 | 15 | . | . | TRBV19 | TGTGCCAGTCGACCTCAGGGCCGAGACTATGAAAAACTGTTTTTT | CASRPQGRDYEKLFF
TRBJ2-1 | 15 | few | . | TRBV19 | TGTGCCAGTACCCGGGGAAAAAGCTCCTACAATGAGCAGTTCTTC | CASTRGKSSYNEQFF
TRBJ2-6 | 16 | . | . | TRBV2 | TGTGCCAGCAGTGAACAGATTATCTCTGGGGCCAACGTCCTGACTTTC | CASSEQIISGANVLTF
TRBJ2-3 | 15 | . | TRBD1 | TRBV7-7 | TGTGCCAGCAGCACCGGACAGGGCAGCACAGATACGCAGTATTTT | CASSTGQGSTDTQYF
TRBJ2-1 | 15 | . | TRBD1 | TRBV6-6 | TGTGCCAGCAGTTACCCGGATACAGGGGGCAATGAGCAGTTCTTC | CASSYPDTGGNEQFF
TRBJ2-5 | 14 | . | . | TRBV10-3 | TGTGCCATCAGTGAGGGTCAGTCCCAAGAGACCCAGTACTTC | CAISEGQSQETQYF